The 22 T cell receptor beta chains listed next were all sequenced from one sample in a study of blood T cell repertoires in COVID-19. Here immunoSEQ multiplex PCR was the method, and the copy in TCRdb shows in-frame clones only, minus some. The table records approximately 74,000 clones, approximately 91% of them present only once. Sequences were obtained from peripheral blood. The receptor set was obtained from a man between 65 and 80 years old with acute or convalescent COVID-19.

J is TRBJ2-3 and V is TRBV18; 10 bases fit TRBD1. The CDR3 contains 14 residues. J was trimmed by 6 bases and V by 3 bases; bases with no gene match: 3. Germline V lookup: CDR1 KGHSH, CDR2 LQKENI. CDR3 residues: CASSPDRGLDTQYF. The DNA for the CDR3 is TGTGCCAGCTCACCTGACAGGGGGCTGGATACGCAGTATTTT.

CDR3 bases: TGCGCCAGCAGCCATGGGACAGGGGATAATTCACCCCTCCACTTT. Encoded protein: CASSHGTGDNSPLHF. The chain has TRBV5-1 and TRBJ1-6, with TRBD1 matching 10 bases. The CDR3 totals 15 residues. CDR1 and CDR2 from the germline V gene are SGHRS and YFSETQ. Trimming took 4 bases from V and 5 from J; bases not matched to a gene: 3. The full variable domain, rest sourced from reference TRBV5-1 and TRBJ1-6, is KAGVTQTPRYLIKTRGQQVTLSCSPISGHRSVSWYQQTPGQGLQFLFEYFSETQRNKGNFPGRFSGRQFSNSRSEMNVSTLELGDSALYLCASSHGTGDNSPLHFGNGTRLTVT.

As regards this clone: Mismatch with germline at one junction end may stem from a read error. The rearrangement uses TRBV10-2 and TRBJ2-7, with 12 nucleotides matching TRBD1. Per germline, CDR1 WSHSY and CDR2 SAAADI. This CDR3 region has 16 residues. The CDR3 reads CASRDGTGGAPKGSNF. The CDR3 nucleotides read TGCGCCAGCAGGGACGGGACAGGGGGCGCCCCAAAGGGCTCGAACTTC.

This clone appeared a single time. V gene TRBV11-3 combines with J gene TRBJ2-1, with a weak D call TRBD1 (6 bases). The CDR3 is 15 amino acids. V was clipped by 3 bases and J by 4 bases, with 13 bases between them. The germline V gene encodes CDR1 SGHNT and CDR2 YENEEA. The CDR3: CASSFRGKGYNEQFF. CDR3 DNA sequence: TGTGCCAGCAGCTTCAGGGGAAAGGGTTACAATGAGCAGTTCTTC.

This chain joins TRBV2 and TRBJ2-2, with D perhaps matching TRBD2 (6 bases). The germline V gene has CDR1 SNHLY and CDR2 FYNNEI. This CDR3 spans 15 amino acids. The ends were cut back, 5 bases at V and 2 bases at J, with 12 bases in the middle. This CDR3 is CASSRDFLNTGELFF. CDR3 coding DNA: TGTGCCAGCAGTCGGGACTTTCTTAACACCGGGGAGCTGTTTTTT.

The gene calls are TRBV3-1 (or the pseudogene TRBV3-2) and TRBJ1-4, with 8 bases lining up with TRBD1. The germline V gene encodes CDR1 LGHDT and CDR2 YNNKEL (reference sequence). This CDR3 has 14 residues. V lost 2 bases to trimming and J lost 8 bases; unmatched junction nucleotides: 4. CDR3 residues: CASSQYQGAEKLFF. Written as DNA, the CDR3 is TGTGCCAGCAGCCAATATCAGGGGGCGGAAAAACTGTTTTTT.

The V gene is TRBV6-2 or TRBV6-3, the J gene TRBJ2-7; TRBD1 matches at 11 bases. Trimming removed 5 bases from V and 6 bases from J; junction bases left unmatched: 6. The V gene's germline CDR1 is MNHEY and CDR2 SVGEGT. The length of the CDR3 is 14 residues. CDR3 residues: CASSPRTGGREQYF. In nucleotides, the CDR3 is TGTGCCAGCAGTCCACGGACAGGGGGCCGCGAGCAGTACTTC.

Here the CDR3 reads CASTQLGGMNTEAFF. In DNA form, the CDR3 reads TGCGCCAGCACCCAGCTCGGGGGAATGAACACTGAAGCTTTCTTT. The chain has TRBV5-1 and TRBJ1-1; tentative D call: TRBD1 (5 bases). Trimming removed 6 bases from V and 0 bases from J, with 15 bases in between. Germline values: CDR1 SGHRS, CDR2 YFSETQ. This CDR3 has 15 amino acids.

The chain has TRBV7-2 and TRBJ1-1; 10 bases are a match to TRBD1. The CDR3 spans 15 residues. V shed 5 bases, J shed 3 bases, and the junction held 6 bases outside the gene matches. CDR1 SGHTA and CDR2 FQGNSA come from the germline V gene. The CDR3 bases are TGTGCCAGCAGCCTACGGGACAGGGGATACACTGAAGCTTTCTTT. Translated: CASSLRDRGYTEAFF.

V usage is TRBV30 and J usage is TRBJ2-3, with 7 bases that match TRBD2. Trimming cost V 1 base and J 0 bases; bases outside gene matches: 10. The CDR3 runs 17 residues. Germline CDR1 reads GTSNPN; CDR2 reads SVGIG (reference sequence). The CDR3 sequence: CAWSEPWGRASTDTQYF. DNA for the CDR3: TGTGCCTGGAGTGAACCCTGGGGGAGGGCAAGCACAGATACGCAGTATTTT.

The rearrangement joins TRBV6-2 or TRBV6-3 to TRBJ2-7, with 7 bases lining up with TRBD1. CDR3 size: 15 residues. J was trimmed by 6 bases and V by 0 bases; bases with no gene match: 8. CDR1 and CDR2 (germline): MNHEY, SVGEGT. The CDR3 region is CASSYSTLTGSEQYF. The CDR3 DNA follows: TGTGCCAGCAGTTACTCGACCCTGACAGGGAGCGAGCAGTACTTC.

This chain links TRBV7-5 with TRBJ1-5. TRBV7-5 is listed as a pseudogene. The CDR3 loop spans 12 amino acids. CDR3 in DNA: TGTGCCAGAAGCTTTCCGGGTCAGCCCCAGCATTTT. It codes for CARSFPGQPQHF.

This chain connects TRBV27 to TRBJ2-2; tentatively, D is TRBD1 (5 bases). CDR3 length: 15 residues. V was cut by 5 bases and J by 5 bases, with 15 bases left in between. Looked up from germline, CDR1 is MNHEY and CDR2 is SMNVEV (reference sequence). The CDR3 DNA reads TGTGCCAGCAGTATAAATTATGGGGCTACCGGGGAGCTGTTTTTT. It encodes CASSINYGATGELFF.

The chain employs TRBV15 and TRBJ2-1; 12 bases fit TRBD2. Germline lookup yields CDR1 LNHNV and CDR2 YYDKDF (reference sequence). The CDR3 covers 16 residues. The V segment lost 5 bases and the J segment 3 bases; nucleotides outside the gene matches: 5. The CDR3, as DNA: TGTGCCACCAGCCGCGGACTAGCGGGGAACTACAATGAGCAGTTCTTC. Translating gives CATSRGLAGNYNEQFF.

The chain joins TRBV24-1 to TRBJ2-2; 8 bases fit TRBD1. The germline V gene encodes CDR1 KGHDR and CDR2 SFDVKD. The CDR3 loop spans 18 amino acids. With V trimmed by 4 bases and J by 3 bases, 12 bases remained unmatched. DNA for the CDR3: TGTGCCACCAGTGACATCATTCGCGGGACAGGCGACACCGGGGAGCTGTTTTTT. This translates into CATSDIIRGTGDTGELFF.

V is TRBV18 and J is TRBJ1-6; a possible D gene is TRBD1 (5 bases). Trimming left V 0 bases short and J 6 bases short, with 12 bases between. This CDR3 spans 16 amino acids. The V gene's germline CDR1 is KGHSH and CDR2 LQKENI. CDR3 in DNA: TGTGCCAGCTCACCACCGGGGGGAGGTAGTAATTCACCCCTCCACTTT. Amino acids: CASSPPGGGSNSPLHF.

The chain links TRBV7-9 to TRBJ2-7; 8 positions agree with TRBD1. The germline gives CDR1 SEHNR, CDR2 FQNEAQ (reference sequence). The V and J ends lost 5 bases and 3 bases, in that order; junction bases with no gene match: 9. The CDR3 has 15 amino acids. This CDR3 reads CASSPTQDRVYEQYF. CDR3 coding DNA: TGTGCCAGCAGCCCAACCCAGGACAGGGTCTACGAGCAGTACTTC.

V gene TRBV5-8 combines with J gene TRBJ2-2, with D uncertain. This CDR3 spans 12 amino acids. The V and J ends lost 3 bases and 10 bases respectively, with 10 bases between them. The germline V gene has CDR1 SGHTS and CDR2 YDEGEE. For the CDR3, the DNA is TGTGCCAGCAGCTCCCGAGGCGCGGAGCTGTTTTTT. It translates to CASSSRGAELFF.

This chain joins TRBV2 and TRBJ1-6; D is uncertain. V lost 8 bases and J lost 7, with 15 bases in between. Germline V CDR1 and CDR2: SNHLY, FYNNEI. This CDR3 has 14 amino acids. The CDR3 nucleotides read TGTGCCAGCCAGGATTGGTATGCGAATTCACCCCTCCACTTT. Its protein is CASQDWYANSPLHF.

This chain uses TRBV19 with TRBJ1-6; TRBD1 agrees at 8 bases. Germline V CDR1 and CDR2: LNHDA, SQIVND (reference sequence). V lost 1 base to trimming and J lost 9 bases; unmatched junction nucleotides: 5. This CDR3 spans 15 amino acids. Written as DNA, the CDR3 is TGTGCCAGTAGTATAGGCCAGGGGGCGCGTTCACCCCTCCACTTT. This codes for CASSIGQGARSPLHF.

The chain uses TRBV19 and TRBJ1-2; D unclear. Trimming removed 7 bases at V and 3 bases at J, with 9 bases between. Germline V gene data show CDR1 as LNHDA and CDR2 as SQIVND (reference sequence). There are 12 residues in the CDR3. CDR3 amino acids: CASTFSDYGYTF. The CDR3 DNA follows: TGTGCCAGTACTTTTTCAGACTATGGCTACACCTTC.

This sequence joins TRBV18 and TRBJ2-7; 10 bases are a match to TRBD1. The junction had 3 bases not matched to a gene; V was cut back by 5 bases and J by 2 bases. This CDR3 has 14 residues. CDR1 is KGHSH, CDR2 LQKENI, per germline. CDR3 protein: CASSTGQGAYEQYF. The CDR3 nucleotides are TGTGCCAGCTCAACCGGACAGGGGGCCTACGAGCAGTACTTC.